The source of this TCR beta chain is a study of OX40 agonist ivuxolimab in advanced cancers. As for the study more broadly: Ivuxolimab was an agonistic, fully human IgG2 monoclonal antibody directed against OX40 (CD134), a costimulatory receptor. Intravenous ivuxolimab was administered to patients every 2 weeks at six dose levels: 0.01, 0.1, 0.3, 1.5, 3 and 10 mg/kg. Of the approximately 54 patients in dose escalation, some 20 had hepatocellular carcinoma, some 15 had melanoma, 9 had renal cell carcinoma and 9 had head and neck cancer. A male proportion of 75% to 85% and a mean age of 60 years, ranging from roughly 20 to 80, were recorded for the dose-escalation cohort. Patients were allowed to have had prior anti-PD-1, anti-PD-L1 or anti-CTLA-4 therapy, and approximately 39% of the dose-escalation patients had been treated with checkpoint inhibitors. Partial responses occurred in three dose-escalation patients, of whom one had hepatocellular carcinoma and two had cutaneous melanoma. Peripheral TCRbeta sequencing aimed to test whether ivuxolimab altered TCR sequence diversity and caused clonal T-cell expansion. The paper describes the monotherapy dose-escalation part (N of about 52 patients) of the phase I trial of ivuxolimab.

Patients with a history of autoimmune disease or receiving systemic immunosuppression were excluded from the trial. Peripheral blood for TCR sequencing was collected from all dose cohorts at baseline, on cycle 4 day 1, and on cycle 7 day 1. The samples were drawn from a first-in-human, open-label, multicenter phase I dose-escalation trial of ivuxolimab. Adults with locally advanced or metastatic melanoma, renal cell, hepatocellular, or head and neck squamous cell carcinoma were enrolled in the trial. Before TCR sequencing, CD4+ T cells and CD8+ T cells from peripheral blood were sorted into separate populations. V lost 7 bases and J lost 10 bases, and the count of bases not matched to a germline gene is 9. The CDR3 contains 13 residues, cysteine and phenylalanine counted. Only CDR3 DNA is held: 39 bases, read in frame from base 1. Per the germline V gene, SGDLS is the CDR1 and YYNGEE is the CDR2.

A word on this clone: Its specific antigen is unknown. No base-level quality is on record; no much larger clone is a single base apart.

To sequence the TCRbeta CDR3 region, genomic DNA was isolated from the sorted cells. The immunoSEQ Assay was used to sequence the TCRbeta CDR3 regions. As stored in TCRdb, this immuneACCESS dataset retains in-frame rearrangements with V and J assigned. A fraction of the clones does not appear; measured against another copy, unresolved V genes explain less than half of the discrepancy, and the remainder lacks a known reason. For this sample the table gives roughly 66,000 clones, of which about 90% were detected only once. Jointly, the top ten make up 1.3% of the sample. Results and caveats for the whole study, not just this receptor: Which antigens the clonally expanded peripheral T cells were specific for was not determined. At doses from 0.1 to 3.0 mg/kg, clonal expansion was seen in both CD4+ and CD8+ blood T cells between baseline and week 6. Low levels of normalized T-cell clonal expansion were also shown by some nonresponding patients. After ivuxolimab, CD8+ T cells had more expanded clones than CD4+ T cells on average. In partial responders in the 0.1-3.0 mg/kg groups, normalized peripheral clonal expansion was found to be among the lowest, especially among CD8+ T cells.

Sample: CD4+ or CD8+ T cells sorted from blood, taken in a trial of the OX40 agonist ivuxolimab. This TCR was sampled from an adult with an advanced solid tumor such as melanoma, head and neck, liver or kidney cancer. This chain joins TRBV9 to TRBJ2-1; 9 middle bases align to TRBD2. The CDR3 is CASGREGIKEQFF. The bases are TGTGCCAGCGGGCGGGAGGGAATAAAGGAGCAGTTCTTC. The entire variable domain, with the stretches around the CDR3 drawn from the reference TRBV9 and TRBJ2-1 proteins, is DSGVTQTPKHLITATGQRVTLRCSPRSGDLSVYWYQQSLDQGLQFLIQYYNGEERAKGNILERFSAQQFPDLHSELNLSSLELGDSALYFCASGREGIKEQFFGPGTRLTVL.